This T cell receptor (beta chain) emerged from a study of blood T cell repertoires in COVID-19. About the research overall: The analysed material was cDNA or gDNA that came from T cells, B-cell-depleted T cells, or PBMCs.

Authors' methods: Reference gene primer amplification yielded estimated nucleated cell counts. TCRdb's table, derived via immunoSEQ multiplex PCR, lists solely in-frame clones and lacks some. That table supplies the V and J calls and clone size; D and trimming were determined from the DNA. The table records under 250,000 clones, about 83% of them present only once. V lost 4 bases and J 10 bases, leaving 23 bases between the germline ends. The CDR3 is 15 amino acids. CDR1 and CDR2 from the germline V gene are SGHRS and YFSETQ. The sequenced material came from peripheral blood. The receptor was isolated from an elderly woman with COVID-19, enrolled during active disease. The genes are TRBV5-1 and TRBJ1-1; D remains ambiguous. CDR3 coding DNA: TGCGCCAGCAGCGATGACCCCGGGGAGTCTCTGGGAGCTTTCTTT. Translating gives CASSDDPGESLGAFF.